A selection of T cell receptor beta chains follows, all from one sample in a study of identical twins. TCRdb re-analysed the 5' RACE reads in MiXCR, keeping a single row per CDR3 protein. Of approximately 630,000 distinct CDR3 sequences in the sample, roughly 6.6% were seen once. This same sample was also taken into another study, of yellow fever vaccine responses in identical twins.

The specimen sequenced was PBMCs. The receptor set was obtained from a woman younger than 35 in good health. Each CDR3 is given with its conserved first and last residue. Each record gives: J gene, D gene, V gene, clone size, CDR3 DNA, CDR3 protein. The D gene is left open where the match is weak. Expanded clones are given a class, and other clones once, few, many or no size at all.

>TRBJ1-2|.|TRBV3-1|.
TGTGCCAGCAGCCAGGAAGACAGGACCTATGGCTACACCTTC
CASSQEDRTYGYTF
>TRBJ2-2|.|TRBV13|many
TGTGCCAGCAGAATCCTAAGTACCGGGGAGCTGTTTTTT
CASRILSTGELFF
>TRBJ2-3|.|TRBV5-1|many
TGCGCCAGCAGCTTCCGCGCGTCGGGGGGCGGCACAGATACGCAGTATTTT
CASSFRASGGGTDTQYF
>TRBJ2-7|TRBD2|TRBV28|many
TGTGCCAGCAGTTTAAGGCGGGAGGTCCACGAGCAGTACTTC
CASSLRREVHEQYF
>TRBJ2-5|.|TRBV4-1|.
TGCGCCAGCAGCCAAGATCAACCAGGCCCGGGGGAGACCCAGTACTTC
CASSQDQPGPGETQYF
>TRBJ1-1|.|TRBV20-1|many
TGCAGTGCTAGGGAAGGGGGGAACACTGAAGCTTTCTTT
CSAREGGNTEAFF
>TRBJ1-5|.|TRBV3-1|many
TGTGCCAGCAGCCAAGAAGTGGGGAATCAGCCCCAGCATTTT
CASSQEVGNQPQHF
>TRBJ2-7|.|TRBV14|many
TGTGCCAGCAGCCTAGCAAGAATACACGAGCAGTACTTC
CASSLARIHEQYF
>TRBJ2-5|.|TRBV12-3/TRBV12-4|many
TGTGCCAGCAGTTTGTCGGGACTGCGGGAGACCCAGTACTTC
CASSLSGLRETQYF
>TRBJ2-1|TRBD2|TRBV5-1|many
TGCGCCAGCAGCTTGGAAGCGGGGGGGCCGATTGAGCAGTTCTTC
CASSLEAGGPIEQFF
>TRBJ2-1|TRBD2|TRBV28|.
TGTGCCAGCAGTTTGACGACTAGCGGGATCAATGAGCAGTTCTTC
CASSLTTSGINEQFF
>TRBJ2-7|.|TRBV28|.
TGTGCCAGCAGTTTTTATCACAGAGGGAGCTCCTACGAGCAGTACTTC
CASSFYHRGSSYEQYF
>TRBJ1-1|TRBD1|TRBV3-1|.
TGTGCCAGCAGCCCCGGGACAGGGATGGCTTTCTTT
CASSPGTGMAFF
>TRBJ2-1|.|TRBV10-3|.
TGTGCCATCACCCCGAGTGCTTATTTTGAGCAGTTCTTC
CAITPSAYFEQFF
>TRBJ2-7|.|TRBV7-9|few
TGTGCCAGCAGCTTGCCACAGGAGAACTACGAGCAGTACTTC
CASSLPQENYEQYF
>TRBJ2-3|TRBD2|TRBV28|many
TGTGCCAGCAGTTTATCCAGAGGGCCTAGCGGGAGGGGGGATACGCAGTATTTT
CASSLSRGPSGRGDTQYF
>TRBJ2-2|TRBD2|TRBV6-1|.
TGTGCCAGCTACCCTAGCGGAACGAACACCGGGGAGCTGTTTTTT
CASYPSGTNTGELFF
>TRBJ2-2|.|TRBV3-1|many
TGTGCCAGCAGCCAAGCCAGCGGGAACACCGGGGAGCTGTTTTTT
CASSQASGNTGELFF
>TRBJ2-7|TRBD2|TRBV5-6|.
TGTGCCAGCAGCTTGCTCAGCGGGAGGGCCTTCTGGGAGCAGTACTTC
CASSLLSGRAFWEQYF
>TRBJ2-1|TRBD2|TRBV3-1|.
TGTGCCAGCACGCGGACTAGCATTTTCCACTACAATGAGCAGTTCTTC
CASTRTSIFHYNEQFF
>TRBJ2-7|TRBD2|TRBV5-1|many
TGCGCCAGCAGCCTGGCTAAGACTAGCGGGAGCTACGAGCAGTACTTC
CASSLAKTSGSYEQYF
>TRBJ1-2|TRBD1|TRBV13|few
TGTGCCAGCAGCTTGGGACAGGGGATCGACTATGGCTACACCTTC
CASSLGQGIDYGYTF
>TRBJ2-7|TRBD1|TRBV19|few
TGTGCCAGTAGTATAGGGACAGGTTCCTACGAGCAGTACTTC
CASSIGTGSYEQYF
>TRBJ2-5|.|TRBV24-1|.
TGTGCCACCAGTGATTCGCTCGGGGACACAGCGTACCAAGAGACCCAGTACTTC
CATSDSLGDTAYQETQYF
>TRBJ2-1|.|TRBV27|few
TGTGCCAGCAGTTTATACGGGACTCTTTCCACCAATGAGCAGTTCTTC
CASSLYGTLSTNEQFF
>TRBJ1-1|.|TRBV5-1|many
TGCGCCAGCAGCTTGGCCAGTAACACTGAAGCTTTCTTT
CASSLASNTEAFF
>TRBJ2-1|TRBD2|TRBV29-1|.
TGCAGCGTTGTTCCCCCTAGCGGGGGGGTCGTACGAGGGAATGAGCAGTTCTTC
CSVVPPSGGVVRGNEQFF
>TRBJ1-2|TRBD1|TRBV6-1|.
TGTGCCAGCACCGTCCAGGGGGGGACAACTAACTATGGCTACACCTTC
CASTVQGGTTNYGYTF
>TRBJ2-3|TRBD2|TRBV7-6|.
TGTGCCAGCAGCCCTTGGGGGGGAGATTGGGAGAGCACAGATACGCAGTATTTT
CASSPWGGDWESTDTQYF
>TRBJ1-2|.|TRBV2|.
TGTGCCAGCAGTGAAGAATTGGGGCAGGGGTTTAATGGCTACACCTTC
CASSEELGQGFNGYTF
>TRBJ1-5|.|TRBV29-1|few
TGCAGCGTTGATCCTTCCAATCAGCCCCAGCATTTT
CSVDPSNQPQHF